Described below is a single TCR beta chain sequence and its context. A single record per CDR3 protein comes from TCRdb applying MiXCR to the RT-PCR reads. The profile shows under 850,000 distinct CDR3 sequences, approximately 17% of them singletons. These data come from a study of response to subunit inactivated influenza vaccine. The CDR3 consists of 15 residues. Germline V gene sequence: CDR1 MNHEY, CDR2 SVGEGT. V trimming: 6 bases; J trimming: 4 bases; junction bases outside the gene matches: 9. This TCR came from a man aged 50 or older who received an inactivated influenza vaccine. The chain employs TRBV6-2 or TRBV6-3 and TRBJ2-1; 7 bases match TRBD2. The source was PBMCs from blood, collected around 5 days after vaccination. The CDR3 loop is CASSTRTLAYNEQFF. CDR3 bases: TGTGCCAGCAGCACCCGGACACTAGCGTACAATGAGCAGTTCTTC.